This T cell receptor beta chain was found in a study of beta chain features in type 1 diabetes. Germline V gene sequence: CDR1 SQVTM, CDR2 ANQGSEA. Trimming pared 6 bases from V and 3 bases from J, leaving 11 bases between. The CDR3 spans 13 residues. Expressed TCRB transcripts got sequenced, as all isolated RNA was reverse transcribed. Produced via immunoSEQ multiplex PCR; TCRdb's table is partial and in-frame only. This sample carries 250,000 to 350,000 clones, around 10% of them seen once, and the ten largest clones take more than 0.015%. This sequence joins TRBV29-1 and TRBJ1-4, with D possibly TRBD1 on 5 matching bases. Input material: naive CD4+ T cells from blood. This sequence originates from a young woman in good health. The chain's CDR3 is CSVATGPNEKLFF. For the CDR3, the DNA is TGCAGCGTCGCCACAGGACCTAATGAAAAACTGTTTTTT.